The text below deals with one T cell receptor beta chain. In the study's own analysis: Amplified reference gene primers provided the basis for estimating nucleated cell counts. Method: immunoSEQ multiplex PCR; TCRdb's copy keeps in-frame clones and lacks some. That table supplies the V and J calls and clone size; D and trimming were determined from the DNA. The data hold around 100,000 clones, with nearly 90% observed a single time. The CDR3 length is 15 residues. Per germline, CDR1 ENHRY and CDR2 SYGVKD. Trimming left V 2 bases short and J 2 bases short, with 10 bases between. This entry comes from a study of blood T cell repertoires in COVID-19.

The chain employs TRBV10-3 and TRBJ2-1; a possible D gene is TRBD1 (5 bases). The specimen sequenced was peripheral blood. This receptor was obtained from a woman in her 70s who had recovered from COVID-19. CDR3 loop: CAISERTGPYNEQFF. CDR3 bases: TGTGCCATCAGTGAGCGAACAGGACCCTACAATGAGCAGTTCTTC.